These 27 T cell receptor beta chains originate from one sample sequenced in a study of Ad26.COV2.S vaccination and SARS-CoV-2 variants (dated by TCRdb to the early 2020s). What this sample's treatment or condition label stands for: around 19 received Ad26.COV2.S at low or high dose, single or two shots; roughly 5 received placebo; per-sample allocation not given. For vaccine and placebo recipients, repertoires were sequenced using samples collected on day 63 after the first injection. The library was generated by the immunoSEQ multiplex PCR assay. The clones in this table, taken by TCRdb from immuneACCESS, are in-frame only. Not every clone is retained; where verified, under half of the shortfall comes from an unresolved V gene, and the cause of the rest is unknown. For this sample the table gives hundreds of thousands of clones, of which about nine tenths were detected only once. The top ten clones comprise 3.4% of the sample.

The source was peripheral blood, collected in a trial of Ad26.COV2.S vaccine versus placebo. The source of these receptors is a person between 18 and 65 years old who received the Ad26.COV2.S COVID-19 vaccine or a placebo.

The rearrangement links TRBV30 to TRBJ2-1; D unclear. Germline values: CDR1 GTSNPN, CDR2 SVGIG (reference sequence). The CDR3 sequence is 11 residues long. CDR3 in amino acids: CAAVSYNEQFF. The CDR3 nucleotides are TGTGCTGCCGTTAGCTACAATGAGCAGTTCTTC.

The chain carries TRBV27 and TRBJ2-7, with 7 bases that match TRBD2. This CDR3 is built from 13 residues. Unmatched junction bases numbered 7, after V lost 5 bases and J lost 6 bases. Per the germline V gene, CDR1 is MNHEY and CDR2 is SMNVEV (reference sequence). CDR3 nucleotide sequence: TGTGCCAGCAGTACCCGGGGGGTCGGCGAGCAGTACTTC. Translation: CASSTRGVGEQYF.

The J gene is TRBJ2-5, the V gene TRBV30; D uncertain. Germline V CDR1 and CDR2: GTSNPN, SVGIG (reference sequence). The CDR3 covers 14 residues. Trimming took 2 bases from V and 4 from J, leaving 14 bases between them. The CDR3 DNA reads TGTGCCTGGAGTAGACGGACCATTTTAGAGACCCAGTACTTC. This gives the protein CAWSRRTILETQYF.

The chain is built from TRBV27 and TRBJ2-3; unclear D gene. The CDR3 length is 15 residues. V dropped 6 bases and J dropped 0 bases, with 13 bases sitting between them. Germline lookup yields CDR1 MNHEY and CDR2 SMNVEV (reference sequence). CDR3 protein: CASSPLEGSTDTQYF. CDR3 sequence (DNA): TGTGCCAGCAGCCCTCTGGAAGGTAGCACAGATACGCAGTATTTT.

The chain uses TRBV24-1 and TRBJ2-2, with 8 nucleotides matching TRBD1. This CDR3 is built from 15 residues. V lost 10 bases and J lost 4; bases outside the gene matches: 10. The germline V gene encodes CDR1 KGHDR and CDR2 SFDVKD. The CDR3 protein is CATCTQGAGTGELFF. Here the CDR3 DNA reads TGTGCCACTTGTACCCAGGGGGCGGGCACCGGGGAGCTGTTTTTT.

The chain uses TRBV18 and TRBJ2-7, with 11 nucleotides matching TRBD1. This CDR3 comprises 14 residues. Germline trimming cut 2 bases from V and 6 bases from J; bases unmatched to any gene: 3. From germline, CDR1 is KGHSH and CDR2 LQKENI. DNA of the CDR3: TGTGCCAGCTCACCAGCCGGGACAGGGGGCGAGCAGTACTTC. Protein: CASSPAGTGGEQYF.

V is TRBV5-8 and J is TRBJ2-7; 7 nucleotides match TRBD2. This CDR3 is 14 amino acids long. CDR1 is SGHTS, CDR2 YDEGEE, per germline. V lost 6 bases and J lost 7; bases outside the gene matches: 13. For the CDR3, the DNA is TGTGCCAGCACCCCGTGGGGGGGTAGCAGGGAGCAGTACTTC. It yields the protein CASTPWGGSREQYF. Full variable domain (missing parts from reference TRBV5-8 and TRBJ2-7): EAGVTQSPTHLIKTRGQQATLRCSPISGHTSVYWYQQALGLGLQFLLWYDEGEERNRGNFPPRFSGRQFPNYSSELNVNALELEDSALYLCASTPWGGSREQYFGPGTRLTVT.

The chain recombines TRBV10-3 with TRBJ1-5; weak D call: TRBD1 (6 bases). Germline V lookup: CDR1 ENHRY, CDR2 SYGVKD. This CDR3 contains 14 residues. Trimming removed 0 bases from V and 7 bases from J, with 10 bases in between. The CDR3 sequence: CAISESGGSQPQHF. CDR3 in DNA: TGTGCCATCAGTGAGTCGGGGGGCAGCCAGCCCCAGCATTTT.

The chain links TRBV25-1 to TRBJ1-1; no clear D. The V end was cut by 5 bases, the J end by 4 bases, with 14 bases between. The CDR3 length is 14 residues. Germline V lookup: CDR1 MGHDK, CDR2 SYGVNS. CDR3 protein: CASSHTGYSTEAFF. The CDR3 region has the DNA TGTGCCAGCAGTCATACGGGGTATAGCACTGAAGCTTTCTTT.

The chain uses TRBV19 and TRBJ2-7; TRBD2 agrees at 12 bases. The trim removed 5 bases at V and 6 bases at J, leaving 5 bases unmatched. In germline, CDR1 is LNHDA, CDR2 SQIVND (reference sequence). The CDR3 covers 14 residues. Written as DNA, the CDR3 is TGTGCCAGTAGTGCTAGCGGGGGGGCCGGCGAGCAGTACTTC. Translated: CASSASGGAGEQYF.

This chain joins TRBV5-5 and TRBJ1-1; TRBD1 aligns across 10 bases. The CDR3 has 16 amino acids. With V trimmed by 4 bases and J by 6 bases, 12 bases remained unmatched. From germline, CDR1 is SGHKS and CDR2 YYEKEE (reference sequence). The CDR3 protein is CASSLDFGQGVSEAFF. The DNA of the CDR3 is TGTGCCAGCAGCCTCGATTTTGGACAGGGGGTTTCTGAAGCTTTCTTT. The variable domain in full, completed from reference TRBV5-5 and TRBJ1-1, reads DAGVTQSPTHLIKTRGQQVTLRCSPISGHKSVSWYQQVLGQGPQFIFQYYEKEERGRGNFPDRFSARQFPNYSSELNVNALLLGDSALYLCASSLDFGQGVSEAFFGQGTRLTVV.

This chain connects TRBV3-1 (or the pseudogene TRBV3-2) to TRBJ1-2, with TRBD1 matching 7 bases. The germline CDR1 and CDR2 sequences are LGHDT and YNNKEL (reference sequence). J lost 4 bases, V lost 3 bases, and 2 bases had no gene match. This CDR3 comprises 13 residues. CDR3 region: CASSQGQFYGYTF. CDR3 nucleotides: TGTGCCAGCAGCCAGGGACAGTTCTATGGCTACACCTTC.

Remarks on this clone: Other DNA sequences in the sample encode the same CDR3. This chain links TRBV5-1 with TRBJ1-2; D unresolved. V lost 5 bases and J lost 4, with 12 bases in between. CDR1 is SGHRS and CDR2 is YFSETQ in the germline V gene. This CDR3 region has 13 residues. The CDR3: CASSSGQTYGYTF. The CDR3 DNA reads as TGCGCCAGCAGTTCTGGGCAGACCTATGGCTACACCTTC.

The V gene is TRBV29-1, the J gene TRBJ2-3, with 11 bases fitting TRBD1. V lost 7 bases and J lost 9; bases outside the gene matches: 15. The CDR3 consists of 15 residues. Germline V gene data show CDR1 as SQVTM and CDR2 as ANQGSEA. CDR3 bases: TGCAGCGCAAAGGGAGGGGACAGGGGGGTCGTGACGCAGTATTTT. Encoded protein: CSAKGGDRGVVTQYF.

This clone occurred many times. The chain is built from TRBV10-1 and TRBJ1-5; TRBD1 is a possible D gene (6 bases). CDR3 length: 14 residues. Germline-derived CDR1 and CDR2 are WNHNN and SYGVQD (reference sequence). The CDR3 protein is CVPGPQGCNQPQHF. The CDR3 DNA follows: TGCGTCCCGGGGCCCCAGGGGTGCAATCAGCCCCAGCATTTT.

CDR3 region: CASRAPGDEKLFF. As DNA, the CDR3 is TGTGCCAGCAGAGCTCCGGGGGATGAAAAACTGTTTTTT. The V and J genes are TRBV2 and TRBJ1-4; perhaps TRBD1 as D (5 bases). The germline V and J ends were trimmed by 6 bases and 6 bases, with 11 bases remaining between them. Germline CDR1 is SNHLY and CDR2 is FYNNEI. This CDR3 spans 13 amino acids.

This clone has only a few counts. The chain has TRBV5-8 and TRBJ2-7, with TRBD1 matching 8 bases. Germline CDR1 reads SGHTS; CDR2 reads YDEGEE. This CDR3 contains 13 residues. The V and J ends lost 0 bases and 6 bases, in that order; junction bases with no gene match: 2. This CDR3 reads CASSLDRGVEQYF. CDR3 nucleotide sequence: TGTGCCAGCAGCTTGGACAGGGGGGTCGAGCAGTACTTC.

CDR3 protein: CASSTKGGRYGYTF. CDR3 DNA: TGCGCCAGCAGTACCAAGGGGGGAAGGTATGGCTACACCTTC. The chain uses TRBV10-1 and TRBJ1-2; D perhaps matches TRBD1 (6 bases). From germline, CDR1 is WNHNN and CDR2 SYGVQD (reference sequence). CDR3 length equals 14 residues. Between the trimmed V and J ends, which lost 5 bases and 5 bases, there was a span of 15 bases.

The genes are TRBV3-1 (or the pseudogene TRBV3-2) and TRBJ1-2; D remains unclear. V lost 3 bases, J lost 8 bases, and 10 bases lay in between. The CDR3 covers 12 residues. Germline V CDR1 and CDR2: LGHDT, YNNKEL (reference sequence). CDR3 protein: CASSHTTRGYTF. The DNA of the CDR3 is TGTGCCAGCAGCCATACAACTCGGGGCTACACCTTC.

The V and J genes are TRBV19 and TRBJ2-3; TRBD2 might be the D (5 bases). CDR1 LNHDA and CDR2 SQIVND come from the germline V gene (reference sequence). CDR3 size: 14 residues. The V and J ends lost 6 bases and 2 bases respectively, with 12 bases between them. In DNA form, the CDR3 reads TGTGCCAGTAGCCTCGGGGAGCTCACAGATACGCAGTATTTT. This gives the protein CASSLGELTDTQYF.

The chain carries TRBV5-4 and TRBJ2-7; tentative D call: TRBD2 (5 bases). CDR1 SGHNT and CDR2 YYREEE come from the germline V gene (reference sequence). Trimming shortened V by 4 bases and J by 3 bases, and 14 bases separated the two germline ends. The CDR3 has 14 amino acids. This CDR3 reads CASSPSGGRYEQYF. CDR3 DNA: TGTGCCAGCAGCCCCAGCGGAGGCCGCTACGAGCAGTACTTC.

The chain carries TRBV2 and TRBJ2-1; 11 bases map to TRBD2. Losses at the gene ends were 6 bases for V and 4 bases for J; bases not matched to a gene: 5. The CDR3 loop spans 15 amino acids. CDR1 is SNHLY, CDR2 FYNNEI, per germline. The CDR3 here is CASRSLAGGYNEQFF. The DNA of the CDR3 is TGTGCCAGCAGATCTCTAGCGGGGGGTTACAATGAGCAGTTCTTC.

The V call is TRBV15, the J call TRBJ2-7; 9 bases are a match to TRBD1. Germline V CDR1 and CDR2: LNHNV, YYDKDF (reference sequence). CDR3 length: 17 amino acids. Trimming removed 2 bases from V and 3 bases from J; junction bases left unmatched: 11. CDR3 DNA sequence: TGTGCCACCAGCAGAAAAATCGGGACAGGGTCATTCTACGAGCAGTACTTC. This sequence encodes CATSRKIGTGSFYEQYF.

Written as DNA, the CDR3 is TGCGCCAGCCGCACTAGCGGGGTGAAAGAGACCCAGTACTTC. Protein product: CASRTSGVKETQYF. The chain recombines TRBV5-1 with TRBJ2-5, with 10 nucleotides matching TRBD2. Germline V gene lookup returns CDR1 SGHRS and CDR2 YFSETQ. The CDR3 is 14 residues long. The J segment lost 3 bases and the V segment lost 7 bases, leaving 6 bases of the junction unmatched.

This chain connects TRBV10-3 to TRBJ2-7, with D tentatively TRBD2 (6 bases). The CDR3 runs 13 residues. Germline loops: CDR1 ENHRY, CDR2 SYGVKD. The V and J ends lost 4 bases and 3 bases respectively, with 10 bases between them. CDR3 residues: CAISGGEYYEQYF. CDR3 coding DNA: TGTGCCATCAGTGGCGGGGAGTACTACGAGCAGTACTTC.

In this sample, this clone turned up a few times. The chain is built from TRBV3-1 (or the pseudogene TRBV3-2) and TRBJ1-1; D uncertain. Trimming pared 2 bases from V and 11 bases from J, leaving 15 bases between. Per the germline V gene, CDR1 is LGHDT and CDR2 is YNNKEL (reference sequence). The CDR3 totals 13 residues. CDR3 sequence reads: CASSQSMAARAFF. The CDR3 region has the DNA TGTGCCAGCAGCCAATCAATGGCAGCTCGGGCTTTCTTT.

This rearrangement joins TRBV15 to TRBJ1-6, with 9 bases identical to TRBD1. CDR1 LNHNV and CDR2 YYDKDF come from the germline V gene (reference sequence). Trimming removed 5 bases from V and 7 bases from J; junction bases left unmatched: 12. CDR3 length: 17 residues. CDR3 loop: CATSGRTGELRNSPLHF. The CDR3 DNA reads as TGTGCCACCAGCGGGAGGACAGGGGAGCTTAGGAATTCACCCCTCCACTTT.